This passage covers 2 T cell receptor beta chains from one sample sequenced in a study of metastatic and nonmetastatic thyroid tumors. Not a single patient had been given any form of treatment at any point before undergoing thyroid surgery. TCRdb re-analyzed the PCR reads using MiXCR. The sample consists of approximately 50,000 clones, 20% to 25% of them appearing once. The sequenced sample was blood. Receptors were obtained from a female donor with papillary thyroid cancer or a benign thyroid nodule (not recorded which). Some clones in this sample may be carry-over from other donors' samples.

J is TRBJ2-7 and V is TRBV20-1; D might be TRBD2 (6 bases). Per germline, CDR1 DFQATT and CDR2 SNEGSKA (reference sequence). V shed 6 bases and J shed 2 bases, with 20 bases lying between them. The CDR3 has 15 residues. CDR3 protein: CSAKPRGSYAYEQYF. CDR3 coding DNA: TGCAGTGCCAAACCACGGGGGAGTTATGCCTACGAGCAGTACTTC.

This clone showed up just a few times. The junction and the germline gene differ at one end; a read error may be behind it. The chain employs TRBV6-1 and TRBJ1-1, with 7 bases identical to TRBD1. There are 15 residues in the CDR3. CDR1 is MNHNS, CDR2 SASEGT, per germline. Here the CDR3 DNA reads TGTGCCAGCATTGAATTTCGGACAGGAATGCCTGAAGCTTTCTTT. It is translated as CASIEFRTGMPEAFF.